The T cell receptor (beta chain) under discussion was sequenced for a study of cytomegalovirus exposure and HLA in healthy donors. PCR employed 60 Vbeta and 13 Jbeta primers. This table comes from immunoSEQ multiplex PCR, and its TCRdb copy is limited to in-frame clones, with some not included. The sample lists about 150,000 clones, around 72% occurring once. This sequence originates from a man in his forties in good health and CMV-seronegative. Sequencing was performed on PBMCs.

This CDR3 reads CASRLAGGVGEQYF. CDR3 bases: TGCGCCAGCCGTCTAGCGGGGGGAGTGGGCGAGCAGTACTTC. The chain joins TRBV10-2 to TRBJ2-7; 11 positions agree with TRBD2. V was pared by 8 bases and J by 6 bases, with 9 bases of the junction left unmatched. Germline-derived CDR1 and CDR2 are WSHSY and SAAADI. The CDR3 covers 14 residues.